The sequence of this T cell receptor (beta chain) was determined in a study of T-cell memory formation after mild COVID-19. This clonotype was observed at least ten times. As yet, its antigen is unknown. 5'RACE primed from the constant segment yielded TCR alpha and TCR beta cDNA libraries bearing sample barcodes and UMIs. TCRdb reanalysed the 5' RACE reads using MiXCR and keeps one entry per CDR3 protein. The profile shows 350,000 or so distinct CDR3 sequences, under 15% of them singletons. Study observations and caveats: The pre-infection memory compartment contained some responding clones, suggesting cross-reactive memory joined. While clones contracting from day 15 to 85 were balanced between CD4 and CD8, later expanders leaned CD4+. CD8+ contracting clones occupied EMRA, while CD4+ ones occupied mainly CM and EM.

The germline V gene has CDR1 MNHNY and CDR2 SVGAGI (reference sequence). Trimming removed 5 bases from V and 3 bases from J; junction bases left unmatched: 12. CDR3 length: 16 residues. This clonotype was sampled from a man aged 18 to 30 who had mild COVID-19 (a few samples of this study predate the infection). Cell type and time point are not known. Material: PBMCs or a T cell subset sorted from them (not recorded which). V gene TRBV6-6 combines with J gene TRBJ2-7, with 8 nucleotides matching TRBD2. The CDR3 nucleotides are TGTGCCAGCAGTAACCGTCGGGGGGGAGTGGTCTACGAGCAGTACTTC. Amino acids: CASSNRRGGVVYEQYF.